Each of the 3 T cell receptor beta chains below was sequenced from the same sample in a study of T cell responses to AZD1222 COVID-19 vaccine. Clones were sequenced by immunoSEQ multiplex PCR, and TCRdb holds only the in-frame ones, with some missing. There are about 150,000 clones in the sample; about 88% occur only once, and 3% to 3.5% lies in the top ten. Sample: peripheral blood, taken on day 0 of AZD1222 vaccination. The receptors originated from an adult in good health.

This chain links TRBV11-2 with TRBJ2-1, with D maybe TRBD2 (5 bases). The V end lost 3 bases, the J end lost 2 bases, and 8 bases lay between the germline ends. CDR3 size: 14 residues. CDR1 and CDR2 (germline): SGHAT, FQNNGV. The CDR3 coding sequence is TGTGCCAGCAGCTTTCGGGGAACCTACAATGAGCAGTTCTTC. The encoded protein is CASSFRGTYNEQFF.

This chain links TRBV5-1 with TRBJ1-1; D remains ambiguous. The CDR3 covers 12 residues. CDR1 is SGHRS and CDR2 is YFSETQ in the germline V gene. The germline V and J ends were trimmed by 5 bases and 7 bases, with 12 bases remaining between them. CDR3 residues: CASSPRGFEAFF. DNA for the CDR3: TGCGCCAGCAGTCCGAGAGGGTTTGAAGCTTTCTTT.

V gene TRBV6-5 combines with J gene TRBJ1-5; D is possibly TRBD1 (5 bases). Trimming removed 5 bases from V and 0 bases from J, with 8 bases in between. This CDR3 contains 14 residues. CDR1 MNHEY and CDR2 SVGAGI come from the germline V gene. DNA of the CDR3: TGTGCCAGCAGTCGGACACTTAGCAATCAGCCCCAGCATTTT. Its protein product is CASSRTLSNQPQHF.